The 2 T cell receptor beta chains given below trace back to one sample, sequenced in a study of T cells in Graves' hyperthyroidism and ophthalmopathy. Amplified regions were TCR beta CDR3 sequences from RNA transcripts. The HTBI primer set drove a first-round RT-PCR of the TCR CDR3. TCRdb analysed the multiplex PCR reads with MiXCR anew, one entry per CDR3 protein. The sample lists around 190,000 distinct CDR3 sequences; roughly a sixth were seen once. Sequenced sample: blood. All receptors come from a woman aged 45 to 65 with Graves' hyperthyroidism.

This clonotype was found many times. This rearrangement joins TRBV20-1 to TRBJ2-1, with D perhaps matching TRBD2 (5 bases). The germline V and J ends were trimmed by 3 bases and 0 bases, with 18 bases remaining between them. The germline CDR1 and CDR2 sequences are DFQATT and SNEGSKA (reference sequence). CDR3 length: 17 amino acids. For the CDR3, the DNA is TGCAGTGCTAGTCACCCACTAGTTCGGTCCTCCTACAATGAGCAGTTCTTC. As protein: CSASHPLVRSSYNEQFF.

This clonotype was counted ten times or more. The J gene is TRBJ2-1, the V gene TRBV4-1; TRBD2 aligns across 13 bases. Germline V gene sequence: CDR1 MGHRA, CDR2 YSYEKL. CDR3 length: 15 residues. Losses at the gene ends were 4 bases for V and 11 bases for J; bases not matched to a gene: 8. The CDR3 spells CASSRGTSGMTQQFF. The DNA for the CDR3 is TGCGCCAGCAGCCGAGGGACTAGCGGGATGACCCAGCAGTTCTTC.